The next 3 T cell receptor beta chains were all read from a single sample in a study of cytomegalovirus exposure and HLA in healthy donors. Profiling relied on immunoSEQ multiplex PCR, and the TCRdb table lists in-frame clones only, not all of them. This sample has around 300,000 clones, with approximately 88% found just once. The specimen was PBMCs. These receptors were taken from a man between 25 and 39 years old in good health and CMV-seronegative.

This chain joins TRBV19 and TRBJ2-1, with 8 bases that match TRBD1. Unmatched junction bases numbered 10, after V lost 6 bases and J lost 6 bases. Germline lookup yields CDR1 LNHDA and CDR2 SQIVND (reference sequence). The CDR3 has 15 amino acids. The CDR3 protein is CASRADRASVNEQFF. CDR3 nucleotide sequence: TGTGCCAGTAGGGCGGACAGGGCCTCCGTCAATGAGCAGTTCTTC.

The chain carries TRBV4-3 and TRBJ2-3; 7 bases are a match to TRBD1. Germline CDR1 is LGHNA and CDR2 is YSLEER. V was pared by 1 base and J by 0 bases, with 4 bases of the junction left unmatched. There are 16 residues in the CDR3. The CDR3 loop reads CASSQATGFSTDTQYF. The CDR3 coding sequence is TGCGCCAGCAGCCAAGCGACAGGGTTTAGCACAGATACGCAGTATTTT.

The J gene is TRBJ2-1, the V gene TRBV19; 10 bases agree with TRBD2. J lost 10 bases, V lost 0 bases, and 9 bases had no gene match. CDR3 length: 16 residues. Germline lookup yields CDR1 LNHDA and CDR2 SQIVND (reference sequence). CDR3 protein: CASSIDSAGGRVEQFF. The CDR3 DNA sequence: TGTGCCAGTAGTATAGATTCAGCGGGGGGGCGTGTGGAGCAGTTCTTC.